A single sample is the source of the 23 T cell receptor beta chains below, sequenced in a study of blood T cells in healthy people across ages. It was with a sample-barcoded 5' primer and a J-beta primer mix that a second PCR of roughly 6 to 12 cycles was run. TCRdb independently ran MiXCR on the 5' RACE reads; one entry per CDR3 protein. The repertoire consists of 600,000 to 800,000 distinct CDR3 sequences, with about 50% occurring once and the leading ten covering about 14%. Material for sequencing was blood. These receptors were obtained from an elderly woman in good health.

This clonotype was seen only a few times. The rearrangement uses TRBV12-3 or TRBV12-4 and TRBJ2-2, with 9 bases aligning to TRBD1. The V and J ends lost 6 bases and 4 bases, in that order; junction bases with no gene match: 9. This CDR3 spans 16 amino acids. The CDR3 region is CASSLGGQGRTGELFF. The DNA of the CDR3 is TGTGCCAGCAGCCTGGGGGGACAGGGCCGCACCGGGGAGCTGTTTTTT.

The rearrangement uses TRBV10-3 and TRBJ1-2; D not certain. Per the germline V gene, CDR1 is ENHRY and CDR2 is SYGVKD. This CDR3 has 13 residues. Trimming took 10 bases from V and 8 from J, leaving 20 bases between them. The CDR3 DNA reads as TGTGCCACCAGCAGTGGCACTATGGGGGGCTACACCTTC. It translates to CATSSGTMGGYTF.

V usage is TRBV3-1 and J usage is TRBJ2-7, with TRBD2 identical over 11 bases. The germline gives CDR1 LGHDT, CDR2 YNNKEL (reference sequence). This CDR3 comprises 15 residues. V shed 6 bases, J shed 4 bases, and the junction held 8 bases outside the gene matches. The CDR3 sequence: CASRPQTSGVYEQYF. The DNA for the CDR3 is TGTGCCAGCAGACCCCAGACTAGCGGGGTATACGAGCAGTACTTC.

This clonotype occurred a few times. The chain combines TRBV5-1 with TRBJ2-3; 8 bases match TRBD2. CDR1 is SGHRS, CDR2 YFSETQ, per germline. The CDR3 runs to 14 residues. CDR3 bases: TGCGCAACCCGGTCGGGGGGGGCCACAGATACGCAGTATTTT. This encodes CATRSGGATDTQYF.

This clonotype was seen more than once but under ten times. A much bigger clone sits one base away, suggesting this may be a read error. The chain recombines TRBV4-2 with TRBJ2-7, with D perhaps matching TRBD2 (5 bases). The CDR3 is 15 residues long. Germline CDR1 reads LGHNA; CDR2 reads YNFKEQ. Trimming stripped 1 base from V and 7 bases from J, with 17 bases between. The CDR3 here is CASSQVTDSYNEQYF. CDR3 coding DNA: TGTGCCAGCAGCCAAGTTACGGACTCCTACAATGAGCAGTACTTC.

CDR3 sequence (DNA): TGTGCCAGCAGCCGCCGGGACACTCCTCCCGGGGGGCAGTTCTTC. The encoded protein is CASSRRDTPPGGQFF. The J gene is TRBJ2-1, the V gene TRBV9; D may be TRBD1 or TRBD2 (6 bases each). V dropped 4 bases and J dropped 12 bases, with 23 bases sitting between them. The CDR3 has 15 amino acids. CDR1 SGDLS and CDR2 YYNGEE come from the germline V gene.

The chain uses TRBV4-3 and TRBJ1-2, with D unclear. From germline, CDR1 is LGHNA and CDR2 YSLEER. V was shortened by 1 base and J by 6 bases, with 15 bases between the two germline ends. This CDR3 spans 15 amino acids. The CDR3 coding sequence is TGCGCCAGCAGCCAAGGTCTTTATGGGAGTAATGGCTACACCTTC. This codes for CASSQGLYGSNGYTF.

Only a few counts were recorded for this clonotype. The chain recombines TRBV3-1 with TRBJ1-5; D not resolved. Germline CDR1 and CDR2: LGHDT and YNNKEL (reference sequence). The CDR3 contains 14 residues. The V and J ends lost 1 base and 6 bases respectively, with 10 bases between them. The CDR3 is CASSQANGAQPQHF. For the CDR3, the DNA is TGTGCCAGCAGCCAAGCAAACGGAGCTCAGCCCCAGCATTTT. The full variable domain, rest sourced from reference TRBV3-1 and TRBJ1-5, is DTAVSQTPKYLVTQMGNDKSIKCEQNLGHDTMYWYKQDSKKFLKIMFSYNNKELIINETVPNRFSPKSPDKAHLNLHINSLELGDSAVYFCASSQANGAQPQHFGDGTRLSIL.

This clonotype came up a few times. The chain joins TRBV12-3 or TRBV12-4 to TRBJ2-2; tentative D call: TRBD1 (6 bases). The V gene lost 1 base and the J gene lost 5 bases, with 11 bases spanning the gap. The CDR3 is 15 residues long. In DNA, the CDR3 is TGTGCCAGCAGTTTAGTTACAGGGTGGACCGGGGAGCTGTTTTTT. It encodes CASSLVTGWTGELFF.

This clonotype was seen at least ten times. The rearrangement uses TRBV28 and TRBJ2-1; D call uncertain. The CDR3 extends over 13 amino acids. CDR1 is MDHEN, CDR2 SYDVKM, per germline. V was clipped by 6 bases and J by 1 base, with 7 bases between them. CDR3 sequence: CASREWSYNEQFF. In nucleotides, the CDR3 is TGTGCCAGCAGGGAGTGGTCCTACAATGAGCAGTTCTTC.

The CDR3 bases are TGTGCCAGCAGCTTATATAGCGACGATACGCAGTATTTT. Amino acids: CASSLYSDDTQYF. The chain combines TRBV7-3 with TRBJ2-3, with a tentative D call TRBD2 (5 bases). The CDR3 has 13 amino acids. The germline V gene has CDR1 SGHTA and CDR2 FQGTGA. V was clipped by 2 bases and J by 6 bases, with 9 bases between them.

This chain joins TRBV20-1 and TRBJ2-3, with D uncertain. The CDR3 has 15 residues. CDR1 DFQATT and CDR2 SNEGSKA come from the germline V gene (reference sequence). V lost 4 bases and J lost 0, with 14 bases in between. CDR3 nucleotides: TGCAGTGCTACTACGGCCGCCAGGAGCACAGATACGCAGTATTTT. Its protein product is CSATTAARSTDTQYF.

The genes are TRBV19 and TRBJ2-4; D is uncertain. The J call is doubtful: the DNA matches TRBJ2-7 better. The CDR3 spans 14 residues. CDR1 LNHDA and CDR2 SQIVND come from the germline V gene (reference sequence). CDR3 region: CASSISGDDYEQYF. The CDR3 region has the DNA TGTGCCAGTAGTATCAGTGGCGACGATTACGAGCAGTACTTC.

The V call is TRBV6-2 or TRBV6-3, the J call TRBJ2-7, with D unresolved. Judging by the DNA end, TRBJ2-4 fits better; the J call may be wrong. The CDR3 loop spans 19 amino acids. Germline V gives CDR1 MNHEY, CDR2 SVGEGT. CDR3 nucleotide sequence: TGTGCCAGCAGTTACCATCCATTCTGGGAAAGTGGGGCCAAAAACATTCAGTACTTC. Translated: CASSYHPFWESGAKNIQYF.

This clonotype occurred a few times. This chain links TRBV6-2 or TRBV6-3 with TRBJ2-2, with D perhaps matching TRBD2 (5 bases). Trimming removed 2 bases from V and 6 bases from J, with 10 bases in between. This CDR3 has 14 residues. The germline V gene has CDR1 MNHEY and CDR2 SVGEGT. The DNA of the CDR3 is TGTGCCAGCAGTTACGCTATGGAGGCCGGGGAGCTGTTTTTT. Its translation: CASSYAMEAGELFF.

In regard to this clonotype: This may be a read error, as it is one base from a much larger clone. The chain recombines TRBV7-9 with TRBJ1-1; weak D call: TRBD1 (5 bases). CDR1 SEHNR and CDR2 FQNEAQ come from the germline V gene (reference sequence). The CDR3 is 15 amino acids. The CDR3 coding sequence is TGTGCCAGCAGCCTAACTCCAGGGACTAACACTGAAGATTTCTTT. Its translation is CASSLTPGTNTEDFF. Filled out from reference TRBV7-9 and TRBJ1-1, the complete variable domain reads DTGVSQNPRHKITKRGQNVTFRCDPISEHNRLYWYRQTLGQGPEFLTYFQNEAQLEKSRLLSDRFSAERPKGSFSTLEIQRTEQGDSAMYLCASSLTPGTNTEDFFGQGTRLTVV.

Regarding this clonotype: A much larger clone is a single base away; this may be a read error. The chain joins TRBV20-1 to TRBJ2-5; 9 nucleotides align to TRBD2. The V segment lost 1 base and the J segment 11 bases; nucleotides outside the gene matches: 11. Germline V gene lookup returns CDR1 DFQATT and CDR2 SNEGSKA (reference sequence). The CDR3 sequence is 14 residues long. CDR3 region: CSARVAGAANEQYF. Written as DNA, the CDR3 is TGCAGTGCTAGAGTAGCGGGGGCTGCCAATGAGCAGTACTTC.

The chain recombines TRBV2 with TRBJ2-1, with D maybe TRBD2 (6 bases). The CDR3 runs to 14 residues. From germline, CDR1 is SNHLY and CDR2 FYNNEI. V was pared by 4 bases and J by 7 bases, with 14 bases between. This CDR3 is CASSGVLAQNEQFF. For the CDR3, the DNA is TGTGCCAGCAGTGGTGTTCTAGCGCAAAATGAGCAGTTCTTC.

This clonotype was observed many times. The chain combines TRBV29-1 with TRBJ2-7; the D gene is possibly TRBD2 (5 bases). The length of the CDR3 is 12 residues. Germline CDR1 is SQVTM and CDR2 is ANQGSEA. Trimming took 3 bases from V and 8 from J, leaving 14 bases between them. The CDR3 coding sequence is TGCAGCGTTGAGAGTCCCCGGGAACAGCAGTACTTC. This translates into CSVESPREQQYF.

V and J are TRBV7-2 and TRBJ2-5, with 12 bases aligning to TRBD1. With 5 bases clipped from V and 5 bases from J, the junction kept 3 bases outside the gene matches. The length of the CDR3 is 14 residues. Per the germline V gene, CDR1 is SGHTA and CDR2 is FQGNSA. Written as DNA, the CDR3 is TGTGCCAGCAGCCGGGACAGGGGGCGGGAGACCCAGTACTTC. Amino acid sequence: CASSRDRGRETQYF.

The V gene is TRBV12-5, the J gene TRBJ2-7; 10 nucleotides agree with TRBD2. The V gene's germline CDR1 is LGHNT and CDR2 FRNRAP. V was clipped by 5 bases and J by 7 bases; unmatched bases: 8. The CDR3 length is 14 residues. The CDR3 spells CASGLGTSANEQYF. The CDR3 DNA reads TGTGCTAGTGGTCTTGGGACTAGCGCCAATGAGCAGTACTTC.

Comments on this clonotype: A much larger clone lies one base from this, so it may be a read error. V usage is TRBV7-9 and J usage is TRBJ1-2, with a weak D call TRBD1 (5 bases). CDR3 length: 14 residues. Germline V gene sequence: CDR1 SEHNR, CDR2 FQNEAQ (reference sequence). Trimming took 5 bases from V and 8 from J, leaving 18 bases between them. This CDR3 reads CASSPRVPVLGYTF. The DNA for the CDR3 is TGTGCCAGCAGCCCCAGGGTTCCCGTGCTGGGCTACACCTTC.

This clonotype came up many times. V gene TRBV29-1 combines with J gene TRBJ2-1; D perhaps matches TRBD2 (6 bases). The length of the CDR3 is 13 residues. Germline values: CDR1 SQVTM, CDR2 ANQGSEA. The germline V and J ends were trimmed by 5 bases and 8 bases, with 16 bases remaining between them. The CDR3 coding sequence is TGCAGCGTTTTCTTGCCCACTAGCTATGAGCAGTTCTTC. It codes for CSVFLPTSYEQFF.